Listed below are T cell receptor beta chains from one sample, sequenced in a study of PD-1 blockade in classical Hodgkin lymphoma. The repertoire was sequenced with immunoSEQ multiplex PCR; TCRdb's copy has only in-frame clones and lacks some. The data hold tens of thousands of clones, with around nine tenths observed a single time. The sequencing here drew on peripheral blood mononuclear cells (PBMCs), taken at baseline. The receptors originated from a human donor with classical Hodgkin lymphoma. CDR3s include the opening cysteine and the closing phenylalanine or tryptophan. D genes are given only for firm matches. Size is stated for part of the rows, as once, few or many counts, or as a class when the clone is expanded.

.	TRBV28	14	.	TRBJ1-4	TGTGCCAGCAGTTTAGGGGGAACTAATGAAAAACTGTTTTTT	CASSLGGTNEKLFF
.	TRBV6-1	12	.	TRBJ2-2	TGTGCCAGCAGCTTGGGCACCGGGGAGCTGTTTTTT	CASSLGTGELFF
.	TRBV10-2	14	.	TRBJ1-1	TGCGCCAGCAGTGAGCAGGGGATTGGGACTGAAGCTTTCTTT	CASSEQGIGTEAFF
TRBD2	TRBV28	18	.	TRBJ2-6	TGTGCCAGCAGTTCGCCGGGACTAGCGGGGGATGGGGCCAACGTCCTGACTTTC	CASSSPGLAGDGANVLTF
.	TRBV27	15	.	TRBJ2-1	TGTGCCAGCAGTTTTCTCCCTCCAGACCTGAATGAGCAGTTCTTC	CASSFLPPDLNEQFF
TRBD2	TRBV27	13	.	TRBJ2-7	TGTGCCAGCAGACTAGCGGGAAACTACGAGCAGTACTTC	CASRLAGNYEQYF
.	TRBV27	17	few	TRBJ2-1	TGTGCCAGCAGTTTATCTAGAACTATCTTTATTGACAATGAGCAGTTCTTC	CASSLSRTIFIDNEQFF
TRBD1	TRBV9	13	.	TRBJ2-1	TGTGCCAGCAGCGCCGGGACAGTCAGTGAGCAGTTCTTC	CASSAGTVSEQFF
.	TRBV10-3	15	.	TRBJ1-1	TGTGCCGCCCAAGGCGGCTTTGGGATGAACACTGAAGCTTTCTTT	CAAQGGFGMNTEAFF
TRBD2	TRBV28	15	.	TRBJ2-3	TGTGCCAGCAGCCGTCTAGCGGGAGGGCCGAGGCCGCAGTATTTT	CASSRLAGGPRPQYF
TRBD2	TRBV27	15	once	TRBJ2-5	TGTGCCAGCAGTCGGAATAGCGGGAGCCAAGAGACCCAGTACTTC	CASSRNSGSQETQYF
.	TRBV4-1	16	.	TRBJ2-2	TGCGCCAGCAGCGATTATGGGGGGGCGCGTACCGGGGAGCTGTTTTTT	CASSDYGGARTGELFF
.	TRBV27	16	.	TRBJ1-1	TGTGCCAGCACAAGCGGGTGGAGGGGCCGGGACACTGAAGCTTTCTTT	CASTSGWRGRDTEAFF
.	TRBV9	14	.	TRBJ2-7	TGTGCCAGCAGCGTCGGGGCGAGCTCCTACGAGCAGTACTTC	CASSVGASSYEQYF
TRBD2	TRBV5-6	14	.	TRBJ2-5	TGTGCCAGCAGTCGAGCGGGGGTCCAAGAGACCCAGTACTTC	CASSRAGVQETQYF
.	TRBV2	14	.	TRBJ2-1	TGTGCCAGCAGCGCCCAGACAGCATACAATGAGCAGTTCTTC	CASSAQTAYNEQFF
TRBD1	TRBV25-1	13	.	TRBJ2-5	TGTGCCAGCAGTGACCCACAGGGGGAGACCCAGTACTTC	CASSDPQGETQYF
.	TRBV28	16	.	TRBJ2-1	TGTGCCAGCAGTCCCAGGACAGGCCGAGGGGGGGATGAGCAGTTCTTC	CASSPRTGRGGDEQFF
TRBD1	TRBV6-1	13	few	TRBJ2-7	TGTGCCAGCGCGGGGACAGGGCTCCACGAGCAGTACTTC	CASAGTGLHEQYF
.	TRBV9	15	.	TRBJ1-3	TGTGCCAGCAGCCGAGGGTTCCGCTCTGGAAACACCATATATTTT	CASSRGFRSGNTIYF
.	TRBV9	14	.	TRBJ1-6	TGTGCCAGCAGCGTCTCGGGGGTTCAATCACCCCTCCACTTT	CASSVSGVQSPLHF
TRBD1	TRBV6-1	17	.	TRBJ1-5	TGTGCCAGCAGTGAACAACCGCGACAGGGGGCTAATCAGCCCCAGCATTTT	CASSEQPRQGANQPQHF
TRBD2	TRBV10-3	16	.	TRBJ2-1	TGTGCCATCAGTGAGAGGGAGGGCGGGAGACAAGGTGAGCAGTTCTTC	CAISEREGGRQGEQFF
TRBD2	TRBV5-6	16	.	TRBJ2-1	TGTGCCAGCAGCAGGGGACTAGCGGGAGTAAACAATGAGCAGTTCTTC	CASSRGLAGVNNEQFF